One and the same sample provided the 15 T cell receptor beta chains below, sequenced in a study of CD8 T cells in Susac syndrome. The RNA input was roughly 0.45 to 1 ug, and it was reverse transcribed with random hexamers. Using its own MiXCR run on the immunoSEQ multiplex PCR reads, TCRdb lists one record per CDR3 protein. The data contain about 73,000 distinct CDR3 sequences, 85% to 95% of them singletons. The sample comprised CD8+ T cells from PBMCs. All receptors derive from a human donor with multiple sclerosis.

This clonotype was recorded a few times. The chain recombines TRBV6-1 with TRBJ2-7; the D gene is possibly TRBD2 (5 bases). The V end was cut by 5 bases, the J end by 5 bases, with 19 bases between. CDR3 length: 15 residues. In germline, CDR1 is MNHNS, CDR2 SASEGT. This chain's CDR3 is CASSQRPGTNDEQYF. The CDR3 coding sequence is TGTGCCAGCAGTCAACGTCCGGGAACAAACGACGAGCAGTACTTC.

This clonotype has just a few counts. V gene TRBV4-1 combines with J gene TRBJ2-5; D is unclear. Trimming cost V 0 bases and J 4 bases, with 3 bases left between them. Germline CDR1 is MGHRA and CDR2 is YSYEKL. There are 12 residues in the CDR3. The CDR3 DNA sequence: TGCGCCAGCAGCCAAGAGGGAGAGACCCAGTACTTC. Protein product: CASSQEGETQYF.

The rearrangement joins TRBV29-1 to TRBJ2-1; D is unresolved. This CDR3 has 11 residues. Germline values: CDR1 SQVTM, CDR2 ANQGSEA. The V gene lost 3 bases and the J gene lost 7 bases, with 7 bases spanning the gap. The CDR3 DNA reads as TGCAGCGTTGAGGGTGGGAATGAGCAGTTCTTC. Its protein product is CSVEGGNEQFF.

The chain uses TRBV27 and TRBJ2-5, with 7 nucleotides matching TRBD1. V lost 5 bases to trimming and J lost 4 bases; unmatched junction nucleotides: 7. This CDR3 is built from 14 residues. Per germline, CDR1 MNHEY and CDR2 SMNVEV (reference sequence). The CDR3, as DNA: TGTGCCAGCAGTCACAGGGGATCTGGAGAGACCCAGTACTTC. This gives the protein CASSHRGSGETQYF.

The CDR3 DNA sequence: TGCAGTGCCAGACCGACAGGGGAAGGAAACACCATATATTTT. Translation: CSARPTGEGNTIYF. V is TRBV20-1 and J is TRBJ1-3; 8 positions agree with TRBD1. Germline CDR1 is DFQATT and CDR2 is SNEGSKA (reference sequence). With V trimmed by 6 bases and J by 4 bases, 8 bases remained unmatched. The CDR3 extends over 14 amino acids.

The chain uses TRBV7-9 and TRBJ2-7, with D possibly being TRBD1 or TRBD2 (6 bases each). CDR3 size: 12 residues. Germline CDR1 is SEHNR and CDR2 is FQNEAQ (reference sequence). V lost 4 bases and J 7 bases, leaving 11 bases between the germline ends. The CDR3 sequence is CASSSVGGEQYF. The CDR3 DNA reads TGTGCCAGCAGCTCAGTAGGGGGGGAGCAGTACTTC. Drawing the rest from reference TRBV7-9 and TRBJ2-7, the complete variable domain is DTGVSQNPRHKITKRGQNVTFRCDPISEHNRLYWYRQTLGQGPEFLTYFQNEAQLEKSRLLSDRFSAERPKGSFSTLEIQRTEQGDSAMYLCASSSVGGEQYFGPGTRLTVT.

The chain recombines TRBV14 with TRBJ2-2; perhaps TRBD1 as D (6 bases). The CDR3 consists of 18 residues. Germline CDR1 is SGHDN and CDR2 is FVKESK. Trimming shortened V by 4 bases and J by 5 bases, and 23 bases separated the two germline ends. CDR3 sequence reads: CASSPWGTNQFGTGELFF. DNA for the CDR3: TGTGCCAGCAGCCCGTGGGGGACAAACCAATTTGGGACCGGGGAGCTGTTTTTT. The entire variable domain, with the rest obtained from reference TRBV14 and TRBJ2-2, is as follows: EAGVTQFPSHSVIEKGQTVTLRCDPISGHDNLYWYRRVMGKEIKFLLHFVKESKQDESGMPNNRFLAERTGGTYSTLKVQPAELEDSGVYFCASSPWGTNQFGTGELFFGEGSRLTVL.

This clonotype showed up just a few times. The rearrangement links TRBV30 to TRBJ2-7; 7 positions match TRBD2. The CDR3 runs to 15 residues. Germline CDR1 is GTSNPN and CDR2 is SVGIG (reference sequence). V dropped 3 bases and J dropped 1; count of bases not matched to a gene: 9. The CDR3 is CAWRTSWGGSYEQYF. The CDR3 nucleotides read TGTGCCTGGAGGACGTCCTGGGGAGGGTCCTACGAGCAGTACTTC.

This chain joins TRBV25-1 and TRBJ1-5; 9 bases line up with TRBD1. This CDR3 comprises 13 residues. The V and J ends lost 6 bases and 6 bases, in that order; junction bases with no gene match: 3. From germline, CDR1 is MGHDK and CDR2 SYGVNS. Here the CDR3 DNA reads TGTGCCAGCAGCACGACAGGGGGTCAGCCCCAGCATTTT. It encodes CASSTTGGQPQHF.

This rearrangement joins TRBV12-3 or TRBV12-4 to TRBJ1-3, with TRBD1 as a possible D gene (5 bases). The CDR3 is made up of 14 amino acids. V was shortened by 0 bases and J by 4 bases, with 7 bases between the two germline ends. CDR3: CASSLAGAGNTIYF. CDR3 nucleotide sequence: TGTGCCAGCAGTTTAGCAGGGGCAGGAAACACCATATATTTT.

The V gene is TRBV12-5, the J gene TRBJ2-5, with D perhaps TRBD2 (5 bases). Germline assignment: CDR1 LGHNT and CDR2 FRNRAP. The CDR3 consists of 14 residues. Trimming removed 6 bases at V and 2 bases at J, with 13 bases between. The CDR3 protein is CASGRSGRQETQYF. The CDR3 DNA reads TGTGCTAGTGGCAGAAGCGGACGGCAAGAGACCCAGTACTTC. Full variable domain (missing parts from reference TRBV12-5 and TRBJ2-5): DARVTQTPRHKVTEMGQEVTMRCQPILGHNTVFWYRQTMMQGLELLAYFRNRAPLDDSGMPKDRFSAEMPDATLATLKIQPSEPRDSAVYFCASGRSGRQETQYFGPGTRLLVL.

The chain is built from TRBV13 and TRBJ2-1; TRBD1 matches at 7 bases. Germline V lookup: CDR1 PRHDT, CDR2 FYEKMQ (reference sequence). The CDR3 has 14 residues. Trimming removed 5 bases from V and 6 bases from J; junction bases left unmatched: 7. The CDR3 spells CASSPTGAVNEQFF. In DNA form, the CDR3 reads TGTGCCAGCAGCCCAACAGGGGCGGTCAATGAGCAGTTCTTC.

This chain connects TRBV15 to TRBJ1-4; D is uncertain. CDR1 and CDR2 from the germline V gene are LNHNV and YYDKDF (reference sequence). V dropped 0 bases and J dropped 0 bases, with 5 bases sitting between them. The CDR3 runs to 15 residues. CDR3: CATSRDKPTNEKLFF. In DNA, the CDR3 is TGTGCCACCAGCAGAGATAAACCAACTAATGAAAAACTGTTTTTT.

The chain has TRBV11-2 and TRBJ2-7, with TRBD1 matching 8 bases. V was clipped by 1 base and J by 0 bases; unmatched bases: 2. CDR3 length equals 15 residues. Germline CDR1 and CDR2: SGHAT and FQNNGV. This chain's CDR3 is CASSLGGTGSYEQYF. In DNA form, the CDR3 reads TGTGCCAGCAGCTTAGGGGGGACAGGCTCCTACGAGCAGTACTTC.

The chain has TRBV7-6 and TRBJ2-3, with 8 bases identical to TRBD2. The junction had 16 bases not matched to a gene; V was cut back by 7 bases and J by 4 bases. CDR3 length equals 17 residues. Germline V gene sequence: CDR1 SGHVS, CDR2 FNYEAQ. The chain's CDR3 is CASNSPLGTSIADTQYF. DNA of the CDR3: TGTGCCAGCAACTCCCCGTTAGGGACTAGTATCGCAGATACGCAGTATTTT.